One and the same sample provided the 2 T cell receptor beta chains below, sequenced in a study of cytomegalovirus exposure and HLA in healthy donors. This PCR relied on a set of 60 Vbeta primers and 13 Jbeta primers. Assay: immunoSEQ multiplex PCR; the TCRdb copy retains only in-frame clones and omits some. Among 75,000 to 100,000 clones listed, about 70% were seen once. Sequences were obtained from PBMCs. The receptor set was obtained from a female donor in good health and CMV-seronegative.

V is TRBV30 and J is TRBJ2-7; 8 bases agree with TRBD2. Germline CDR1 reads GTSNPN; CDR2 reads SVGIG (reference sequence). The trim removed 3 bases at V and 7 bases at J, leaving 14 bases unmatched. The CDR3 runs 15 residues. CDR3 sequence (DNA): TGTGCCTGGAGGACCATCCGACTAGCGCCAGGAGAGCAGTACTTC. Protein sequence: CAWRTIRLAPGEQYF.

The CDR3 region has the DNA TGTGCCAGCAGCTTATCCCTGACTAGCGGGGTTTTCTCCGGGGAGCTGTTTTTT. Translating it yields CASSLSLTSGVFSGELFF. The genes are TRBV7-2 and TRBJ2-2; 11 nucleotides match TRBD2. After removal of 2 bases from V and 6 bases from J, the junction contained 11 bases not matched to a gene. The CDR3 runs to 18 residues. The germline CDR1 and CDR2 sequences are SGHTA and FQGNSA. The whole variable domain, remainder taken from reference TRBV7-2 and TRBJ2-2, is GAGVSQSPSNKVTEKGKDVELRCDPISGHTALYWYRQSLGQGLEFLIYFQGNSAPDKSGLPSDRFSAERTGGSVSTLTIQRTQQEDSAVYLCASSLSLTSGVFSGELFFGEGSRLTVL.